One and the same sample provided the 23 T cell receptor beta chains below, sequenced in a study of regulatory T cells in long-lasting Graves disease. Library construction for TCR beta used iRepertoire HTBI primers and Arm-PCR of CDR3 regions. TCRdb processed the multiplex PCR reads anew with MiXCR; each CDR3 protein has one entry. The table has 300,000 to 450,000 distinct CDR3 sequences, about 16% seen once; the top ten hold 20% to 25%. Time point of the sample: newly diagnosed GD, antithyroid drugs for less than 3 months. RNA from PBMCs was the source of the TCR library. The sample here was peripheral blood mononuclear cells (PBMCs), taken at new diagnosis, from a patient treated with antithyroid drugs. The receptors were gathered from a female donor with Graves disease.

This clonotype was seen repeatedly, ten times or more. This chain links TRBV24-1 with TRBJ1-1; tentative D call: TRBD1 (5 bases). Germline CDR1 is KGHDR and CDR2 is SFDVKD. V lost 4 bases, J lost 3 bases, and 11 bases lay in between. CDR3 size: 14 residues. The CDR3 loop reads CATSEAGSDTEAFF. The CDR3 coding sequence is TGTGCCACCAGTGAGGCAGGGAGCGACACTGAAGCTTTCTTT.

The sample holds a few counts of this clonotype. The V call is TRBV18, the J call TRBJ1-2, with TRBD1 as a possible D gene (5 bases). CDR1 is KGHSH, CDR2 LQKENI, per germline. Trimming took 0 bases from V and 8 from J, leaving 16 bases between them. CDR3 length: 15 amino acids. The CDR3 region has the DNA TGTGCCAGCTCACCACCGTCGGGGGAAACGGGAGGCTACACCTTC. Residues: CASSPPSGETGGYTF.

This clonotype was found many times. The chain employs TRBV2 and TRBJ1-2, with a weak D call TRBD1 (5 bases). Per germline, CDR1 SNHLY and CDR2 FYNNEI. The CDR3 spans 14 residues. V shed 8 bases and J shed 4 bases, with 17 bases lying between them. In DNA form, the CDR3 reads TGTGCCAGCCGTGCCGGGGGGGGTCTCTATGGCTACACCTTC. Protein sequence: CASRAGGGLYGYTF. The whole variable domain, remainder taken from reference TRBV2 and TRBJ1-2, is EPEVTQTPSHQVTQMGQEVILRCVPISNHLYFYWYRQILGQKVEFLVSFYNNEISEKSEIFDDQFSVERPDGSNFTLKIRSTKLEDSAMYFCASRAGGGLYGYTFGSGTRLTVV.

The sample holds many counts of this clonotype. The J gene is TRBJ2-7, the V gene TRBV3-1; D unclear. The V gene lost 0 bases and the J gene lost 8 bases, with 14 bases spanning the gap. The germline V gene has CDR1 LGHDT and CDR2 YNNKEL (reference sequence). There are 14 residues in the CDR3. The CDR3: CASSQDMLSTQQYF. CDR3 DNA sequence: TGTGCCAGCAGCCAAGACATGCTCTCTACGCAGCAGTACTTC.

This clonotype was seen only once. CDR3 nucleotide sequence: TGTGCCAGCAGCCCTTCCACCGGGCCAGGTCCGTACAATGAGCAGTTCTTC. It yields the protein CASSPSTGPGPYNEQFF. The chain joins TRBV11-2 to TRBJ2-1; D not certain. From germline, CDR1 is SGHAT and CDR2 FQNNGV. Trimming shortened V by 5 bases and J by 4 bases, and 21 bases separated the two germline ends. The CDR3 has 17 residues.

This clonotype came up many times. The chain has TRBV6-5 and TRBJ1-1; no reliable D call. CDR1 and CDR2 (germline): MNHEY, SVGAGI. V was clipped by 0 bases and J by 9 bases, with 11 bases between them. The CDR3 extends over 13 amino acids. CDR3 residues: CASSYSSLRQAFF. DNA of the CDR3: TGTGCCAGCAGTTACTCGAGTCTGAGACAAGCTTTCTTT.

This clonotype occurred a few times. This may arise from a read error, as a much more abundant clone is one base away. The genes are TRBV20-1 and TRBJ1-1; a weak D match, TRBD1 (5 bases). The CDR3 runs to 13 residues. Per germline, CDR1 DFQATT and CDR2 SNEGSKA (reference sequence). Trimming pared 4 bases from V and 8 bases from J, leaving 17 bases between. Written as DNA, the CDR3 is TGCAGTGCTAAGAGCCCCTGGGCAGGGGAAGCTTTCTTT. Translating gives CSAKSPWAGEAFF.

This clonotype was seen ten or more times. The V and J genes are TRBV6-5 and TRBJ2-7, with D perhaps assigned TRBD1 or TRBD2 (6 bases each). This CDR3 has 14 residues. Trimming left V 2 bases short and J 7 bases short, with 15 bases between. Per germline, CDR1 MNHEY and CDR2 SVGAGI. This CDR3 reads CASSYVQGLAEQYF. CDR3 bases: TGTGCCAGCAGTTACGTACAGGGACTGGCGGAGCAGTACTTC.

The chain carries TRBV6-1 and TRBJ2-6; perhaps D is TRBD1 or TRBD2 (6 bases each). Trimming took 6 bases from V and 0 from J, leaving 9 bases between them. Germline-derived CDR1 and CDR2 are MNHNS and SASEGT. CDR3 length: 15 residues. The CDR3 coding sequence is TGTGCCAGCAGGAGGGGGGACTCTGGGGCCAACGTCCTGACTTTC. As protein: CASRRGDSGANVLTF.

This clonotype showed up many times. This chain connects TRBV15 to TRBJ1-2, with D hard to call. CDR3 length: 14 residues. The germline gives CDR1 LNHNV, CDR2 YYDKDF (reference sequence). Deletions cut 7 bases from V and 1 base from J, with 13 bases between. CDR3 bases: TGTGCCACCACCGAGGGCAGAGATAACTATGGCTACACCTTC. Its translation is CATTEGRDNYGYTF.

This clonotype was detected ten times or more. The CDR3 nucleotides are TGTGCCAGCAGCTTAGAGGGACTAGCATTTCCAGATACGCAGTATTTT. This encodes CASSLEGLAFPDTQYF. V is TRBV7-2 and J is TRBJ2-3, with 9 nucleotides matching TRBD2. The V gene end was trimmed by 1 base and the J gene end by 4 bases; junction bases not matched to a gene: 6. Germline V gene lookup returns CDR1 SGHTA and CDR2 FQGNSA. The CDR3 covers 16 residues.

This clonotype has ten or more counts. V usage is TRBV7-2 and J usage is TRBJ2-2; TRBD2 might be the D (6 bases). This CDR3 is built from 12 residues. CDR1 and CDR2 (germline): SGHTA, FQGNSA. Between the trimmed V and J ends, which lost 3 bases and 16 bases, there was a span of 15 bases. CDR3 bases: TGTGCCAGCAGCTTTGGAGGGTCCGGCGGGTTTTTT. Its protein is CASSFGGSGGFF.

This clonotype was counted many times. V gene TRBV7-9 combines with J gene TRBJ2-5; the match to TRBD2 covers 7 bases. CDR3 length: 16 residues. The germline CDR1 and CDR2 sequences are SEHNR and FQNEAQ (reference sequence). V was clipped by 4 bases and J by 9 bases; unmatched bases: 17. CDR3 sequence (DNA): TGTGCCAGCAGCTCGCCAAGCGGGGTGATGTCGGTGGCCCAGTACTTC. It encodes CASSSPSGVMSVAQYF.

Note on this clonotype: This could be a read error, since a much larger clone is one nucleotide away. This chain uses TRBV19 with TRBJ1-1; D uncertain. The CDR3 has 15 amino acids. CDR1 is LNHDA, CDR2 SQIVND, per germline (reference sequence). The CDR3 sequence: CASIIWGEMNTEAFF. For the CDR3, the DNA is TGTGCCAGTATTATATGGGGAGAAATGAACACTGAAGCTTTCTTT. The full variable domain, with the rest looked up from reference TRBV19 and TRBJ1-1, is DGGITQSPKYLFRKEGQNVTLSCEQNLNHDAMYWYRQDPGQGLRLIYYSQIVNDFQKGDIAEGYSVSREKKESFPLTVTSAQKNPTAFYLCASIIWGEMNTEAFFGQGTRLTVV.

The chain combines TRBV5-6 with TRBJ1-1; tentative D call: TRBD1 (5 bases). Trimming removed 1 base at V and 5 bases at J, with 12 bases between. This CDR3 spans 14 amino acids. Germline V CDR1 and CDR2: SGHDT, YYEEEE. Written as DNA, the CDR3 is TGTGCCAGCAGCTTGTACCCCCGGGGGACTGAAGCTTTCTTT. This translates into CASSLYPRGTEAFF.

This clonotype was observed at least ten times. The gene calls are TRBV20-1 and TRBJ2-5, with 11 bases that match TRBD2. There are 17 residues in the CDR3. Germline assignment: CDR1 DFQATT and CDR2 SNEGSKA (reference sequence). V trimming: 3 bases; J trimming: 2 bases; junction bases outside the gene matches: 11. The CDR3 loop reads CSASPPSSGRIQETQYF. The CDR3 coding sequence is TGCAGTGCTAGTCCACCTTCTAGCGGGAGGATTCAAGAGACCCAGTACTTC.

Details on this clonotype: This likely stems from a read error, as it lies one base from a far larger clone. The chain couples TRBV27 to TRBJ2-7; D might be TRBD2 (5 bases). Germline V CDR1 and CDR2: MNHEY, SMNVEV (reference sequence). V was clipped by 6 bases and J by 5 bases, with 20 bases between them. This CDR3 comprises 15 residues. CDR3: CASSSPQRRDDEQYF. As DNA, the CDR3 is TGTGCCAGCAGCTCCCCGCAGAGACGGGATGACGAGCAGTACTTC.

The V gene is TRBV7-2, the J gene TRBJ1-1; a possible D gene is TRBD1 (6 bases). Germline CDR1 SGHTA, CDR2 FQGNSA. The CDR3 consists of 14 residues. Trimming pared 7 bases from V and 5 bases from J, leaving 17 bases between. The CDR3 sequence is CASTPPQGWTEAFF. DNA of the CDR3: TGTGCCAGCACCCCCCCCCAGGGGTGGACTGAAGCTTTCTTT.

This clonotype was counted ten times or more. This chain joins TRBV20-1 and TRBJ1-3; maybe TRBD1 (5 bases). CDR3 length: 14 amino acids. CDR1 and CDR2 from the germline V gene are DFQATT and SNEGSKA (reference sequence). Trimming took 4 bases from V and 3 from J, leaving 13 bases between them. CDR3 DNA: TGCAGTGCTAACGGCCAGGGTGTTGGAAACACCATATATTTT. It specifies CSANGQGVGNTIYF.

In its sample, this clonotype was seen many times. The V and J genes are TRBV12-3 or TRBV12-4 and TRBJ2-3; D call uncertain. Trimming pared 3 bases from V and 8 bases from J, leaving 6 bases between. The CDR3 covers 11 residues. CDR3 sequence: CASSFSGTQYF. The CDR3 DNA is TGTGCCAGCAGTTTTAGTGGTACGCAGTATTTT.

This clonotype was observed at least ten times. The gene calls are TRBV6-4 and TRBJ1-4; possibly TRBD1 for D (6 bases). The CDR3 has 12 amino acids. V lost 5 bases to trimming and J lost 8 bases, with 9 bases between them. Germline values: CDR1 MRHNA, CDR2 SNTAGT. The CDR3 nucleotides read TGTGCCAGCAGTAGACAGGCAGAAAAACTGTTTTTT. Amino acid sequence: CASSRQAEKLFF.

This clonotype was seen ten or more times. The chain carries TRBV12-3 or TRBV12-4 and TRBJ2-4; TRBD1 agrees at 9 bases. V lost 1 base to trimming and J lost 8 bases; unmatched junction nucleotides: 9. This CDR3 region has 16 residues. CDR3 in amino acids: CASSLVLDRGSDIQYF. CDR3 DNA sequence: TGTGCCAGCAGTTTAGTATTGGACAGGGGTTCGGACATTCAGTACTTC.

Points on this clonotype: A much larger clone lies one base from this, so it may be a read error. V usage is TRBV28 and J usage is TRBJ2-4; TRBD1 or TRBD2 may be the D gene (5 bases each). Germline V gives CDR1 MDHEN, CDR2 SYDVKM. The CDR3 spans 16 residues. The CDR3 bases are TGTGCCAGCAGTTTTACGACAGACCTAGCCAAAAACATTCAGTGCTTC. Protein: CASSFTTDLAKNIQCF.